A selection of T cell receptor beta chains follows, all from one sample in a study of T-cell reconstitution after alpha-beta-depleted transplantation in children. Via MiXCR, TCRdb re-called the PCR reads, giving one row per CDR3 protein. Of over 550,000 distinct CDR3 sequences listed, approximately 10% were seen once; the top ten hold less than 4.5%. The specimen was PBMCs from the stem cell graft donor, collected from the stem cell graft. These receptors were taken from a human donor who donated a stem cell graft to a child with acute myeloid leukemia. Both conserved end residues are part of each CDR3. A D gene is named only where the DNA matches it firmly. The listing skips clone size in some rows; elsewhere it reads once, few, many or a size class.

CDR3: CATSDRTSGFYEQYF
DNA: TGTGCCACCAGCGACCGGACTAGCGGCTTCTACGAGCAGTACTTC
D: TRBD2
J: TRBJ2-7
size: many
V: TRBV15

CDR3: CASSRLVTDTQYF
DNA: TGTGCCAGCAGCCGTTTAGTCACAGATACGCAGTATTTT
D: .
J: TRBJ2-3
size: .
V: TRBV27

CDR3: CASSLRAISGNTIYF
DNA: TGTGCCAGCAGTCTTCGGGCCATCTCTGGAAACACCATATATTTT
D: .
J: TRBJ1-3
size: .
V: TRBV2

CDR3: CASSGLADTDTQYF
DNA: TGTGCCAGCAGTGGACTAGCGGACACAGATACGCAGTATTTT
D: TRBD2
J: TRBJ2-3
size: many
V: TRBV12-3/TRBV12-4

CDR3: CSARDLRGSETEAFF
DNA: TGCAGTGCTAGAGATCTCAGGGGGTCGGAGACTGAAGCTTTCTTT
D: TRBD1
J: TRBJ1-1
size: few
V: TRBV20-1

CDR3: CASSLRLAGEETQYF
DNA: TGTGCCAGCAGCTTAAGACTAGCGGGAGAAGAGACCCAGTACTTC
D: TRBD2
J: TRBJ2-5
size: many
V: TRBV5-1

CDR3: CASSSGTGNYNEQFF
DNA: TGTGCCAGCAGTTCCGGGACAGGGAACTACAATGAGCAGTTCTTC
D: TRBD1
J: TRBJ2-1
size: .
V: TRBV28

CDR3: CSVEWGHNEQFF
DNA: TGCAGCGTTGAATGGGGTCACAATGAGCAGTTCTTC
D: .
J: TRBJ2-1
size: .
V: TRBV29-1

CDR3: CASSQRPSGGSTDTQYF
DNA: TGTGCCAGCAGCCAACGACCCAGCGGCGGGAGTACTGATACGCAGTATTTT
D: TRBD2
J: TRBJ2-3
size: few
V: TRBV3-1

CDR3: CSARSGQGSAFNYGYTF
DNA: TGCAGTGCTAGGAGTGGACAGGGGTCGGCGTTTAACTATGGCTACACCTTC
D: TRBD1
J: TRBJ1-2
size: few
V: TRBV20-1

CDR3: CSVRWTATDTQYF
DNA: TGCAGCGTGCGGTGGACAGCAACAGATACGCAGTATTTT
D: .
J: TRBJ2-3
size: .
V: TRBV29-1

CDR3: CASSFSQSYEQYF
DNA: TGTGCCAGCAGTTTTAGTCAAAGCTACGAGCAGTACTTC
D: .
J: TRBJ2-7
size: .
V: TRBV12-3/TRBV12-4

CDR3: CASSLDTSNNEQFF
DNA: TGCGCCAGCAGCTTGGATACTAGTAATAATGAGCAGTTCTTC
D: .
J: TRBJ2-1
size: few
V: TRBV5-1

CDR3: CAWSGGGASKNIQYF
DNA: TGTGCCTGGAGTGGAGGGGGCGCAAGCAAAAACATTCAGTACTTC
D: TRBD1
J: TRBJ2-4
size: .
V: TRBV30

CDR3: CASSPRDPRYGYTF
DNA: TGTGCCAGCAGTCCGAGGGACCCACGGTATGGCTACACCTTC
D: .
J: TRBJ1-2
size: few
V: TRBV27

CDR3: CASSQGTTSGNEQYF
DNA: TGTGCCAGCAGCCAAGGAACCACTAGCGGGAACGAGCAGTACTTC
D: TRBD2
J: TRBJ2-7
size: .
V: TRBV3-1

CDR3: CSVELGRNSPLHF
DNA: TGCAGCGTTGAACTGGGGCGGAATTCACCCCTCCACTTT
D: .
J: TRBJ1-6
size: .
V: TRBV29-1

CDR3: CSEVGPGADTQYF
DNA: TGCAGTGAAGTTGGGCCTGGGGCAGATACGCAGTATTTT
D: .
J: TRBJ2-3
size: few
V: TRBV20-1

CDR3: CSARAPRTGPLSANVLTF
DNA: TGCAGTGCTAGAGCCCCCCGGACAGGTCCTCTAAGTGCCAACGTCCTGACTTTC
D: TRBD1
J: TRBJ2-6
size: .
V: TRBV20-1

CDR3: CASSSVAGANTGELFF
DNA: TGTGCCAGCAGCTCCGTAGCGGGAGCGAACACCGGGGAGCTGTTTTTT
D: TRBD2
J: TRBJ2-2
size: .
V: TRBV7-3

CDR3: CASSLGVRTQETQYF
DNA: TGTGCCAGCAGTTTAGGGGTTCGGACCCAAGAGACCCAGTACTTC
D: .
J: TRBJ2-5
size: few
V: TRBV12-3/TRBV12-4

CDR3: CASSHLGTSGSLPYNEQFF
DNA: TGTGCCAGCAGCCACCTCGGGACTAGCGGGAGTCTCCCCTACAATGAGCAGTTCTTC
D: TRBD2
J: TRBJ2-1
size: few
V: TRBV14